The T cell receptor (beta chain) under discussion was sequenced for a study of cytotoxic CD8 clonotypes in ibrutinib-treated CLL. Study at large: After a median of about 70 months, roughly 15 patients stayed remitted and about twelve progressed; responses had been partial in about 24 and complete in 2. Regarding the study as a whole: Private clonotypes, not public ones, expanded at ibrutinib response.

With V trimmed by 7 bases and J by 1 base, 10 bases remained unmatched. Germline assignment: CDR1 SGHDT and CDR2 YYEEEE. This CDR3 spans 16 amino acids. Deep sequencing aimed at 1 in 200,000 to 1 in 1 million T cells' resolution. Repertoires were generated with immunoSEQ multiplex PCR, while TCRdb's copy carries only in-frame clones and drops some. The data hold about 26,000 clones, with almost 85% observed a single time. As concerns this clone: The antigen remains undetermined.

The sequence came from a human donor with chronic lymphocytic leukemia. The chain links TRBV5-6 to TRBJ2-2; 7 positions agree with TRBD2. This specimen consisted of PBMCs, obtained after 24 months of ibrutinib treatment. The CDR3 DNA reads TGTGCCAGCCCTAACGTCGGCGGGGGGAACACCGGGGAGCTGTTTTTT. The encoded protein is CASPNVGGGNTGELFF.